Shown below are 27 T cell receptor beta chains from a single sample sequenced in a study of T cells after yellow fever vaccination. TCRdb reprocessed the 5' RACE reads via MiXCR and lists one record per CDR3 protein. Among about 340,000 distinct CDR3 sequences listed, roughly 4.3% were seen once. Material: PBMCs, obtained 5 days after the yellow fever booster vaccination. Every receptor here comes from a young man who received the YFV17D yellow fever vaccine.

The CDR3 reads CSARTPDAIIINYGYTF. The CDR3 bases are TGCAGTGCTAGAACGCCGGACGCTATAATAATTAACTATGGCTACACCTTC. V and J are TRBV20-1 and TRBJ1-2; no reliable D call. V was shortened by 2 bases and J by 1 base, with 20 bases between the two germline ends. Germline assignment: CDR1 DFQATT and CDR2 SNEGSKA (reference sequence). This CDR3 is built from 17 residues.

The chain couples TRBV27 to TRBJ1-2; D possibly corresponds to TRBD1 (6 bases). Germline V lookup: CDR1 MNHEY, CDR2 SMNVEV (reference sequence). Trimming cost V 4 bases and J 0 bases, with 12 bases left between them. The CDR3 length is 15 residues. For the CDR3, the DNA is TGTGCCAGCAGTTACGAGGCAGGGGCTAACTATGGCTACACCTTC. As protein: CASSYEAGANYGYTF.

The chain recombines TRBV7-9 with TRBJ2-3; 7 bases fit TRBD1. Trimming at V came to 7 bases and at J to 1 base, leaving 2 bases not matched to a gene. The CDR3 contains 13 residues. In germline, CDR1 is SEHNR, CDR2 FQNEAQ (reference sequence). The CDR3 region is CASTGTGTDTQYF. The CDR3, as DNA: TGTGCCAGCACAGGGACAGGCACAGATACGCAGTATTTT.

The chain recombines TRBV6-1 with TRBJ2-5, with 11 bases aligning to TRBD2. V shed 3 bases and J 4 bases; nucleotides not matched to a gene: 1. CDR1 and CDR2 (germline): MNHNS, SASEGT. This CDR3 has 14 amino acids. CDR3 in amino acids: CASSEGTSGETQYF. In nucleotides, the CDR3 is TGTGCCAGCAGTGAGGGGACTAGCGGAGAGACCCAGTACTTC.

This clonotype has only a few counts. V and J are TRBV27 and TRBJ2-5; D tentatively fits TRBD1 or TRBD2 (5 bases each). Germline CDR1 is MNHEY and CDR2 is SMNVEV (reference sequence). This CDR3 is 15 amino acids long. With 4 bases removed from V and 3 bases from J, the gap between germline ends came to 15 bases. Here the CDR3 DNA reads TGTGCCAGCAGTTCAACGGGACGCCCGGAAGAGACCCAGTACTTC. Its translation is CASSSTGRPEETQYF.

This clonotype was counted a few times. This chain connects TRBV24-1 to TRBJ2-3; 7 bases are shared with TRBD1. This CDR3 spans 15 amino acids. The V gene's germline CDR1 is KGHDR and CDR2 SFDVKD. V shed 3 bases and J 4 bases; nucleotides not matched to a gene: 6. CDR3 nucleotide sequence: TGTGCCACCAGTGATGACGACAGGGACCCAGATACGCAGTATTTT. Translating gives CATSDDDRDPDTQYF.

This clonotype has only a few counts. This chain joins TRBV7-2 and TRBJ1-2; D is unresolved. The CDR3 spans 16 residues. Trimming stripped 3 bases from V and 0 bases from J, with 14 bases between. Germline CDR1 and CDR2: SGHTA and FQGNSA. This CDR3 reads CASSFRARTSNYGYTF. The CDR3 region has the DNA TGTGCCAGCAGCTTTCGGGCCAGAACCTCTAACTATGGCTACACCTTC.

This clonotype was counted only a few times. In DNA form, the CDR3 reads TGTGCCAGCAGTTTGATCTTTGGCTCTGGGGCCAACGTCCTGACTTTC. Encoded protein: CASSLIFGSGANVLTF. This chain joins TRBV12-3 or TRBV12-4 and TRBJ2-6, with unresolved D. The CDR3 totals 16 residues. V lost 3 bases to trimming and J lost 0 bases, with 9 bases between them.

This clonotype has just a few counts. This sequence joins TRBV6-2 or TRBV6-3 and TRBJ2-2; 9 bases are shared with TRBD1. J was trimmed by 7 bases and V by 6 bases; bases with no gene match: 15. CDR1 is MNHEY and CDR2 is SVGEGT in the germline V gene. This CDR3 spans 17 amino acids. Here the CDR3 reads CASSTPPGTGRSGELFF. In DNA form, the CDR3 reads TGTGCCAGCAGCACACCACCCGGGACAGGGCGTAGCGGGGAGCTGTTTTTT.

This clonotype has just a few counts. The chain is built from TRBV24-1 and TRBJ1-3, with TRBD1 as a possible D gene (6 bases). Trimming cost V 1 base and J 0 bases, with 9 bases left between them. Germline-derived CDR1 and CDR2 are KGHDR and SFDVKD. The CDR3 runs to 16 residues. The chain's CDR3 is CATSDFRDNSGNTIYF. The CDR3 coding sequence is TGTGCCACCAGTGATTTCCGGGACAACTCTGGAAACACCATATATTTT.

This clonotype occurred many times. V usage is TRBV6-5 and J usage is TRBJ1-3; unclear D gene. CDR1 is MNHEY and CDR2 is SVGAGI in the germline V gene. V lost 2 bases and J 0 bases, leaving 14 bases between the germline ends. The CDR3 totals 17 residues. This CDR3 is CASSYLEEYFSGNTIYF. CDR3 DNA: TGTGCCAGCAGTTACCTGGAGGAGTACTTCTCTGGAAACACCATATATTTT.

This clonotype has a handful of counts. The chain combines TRBV5-1 with TRBJ2-1; D possibly corresponds to TRBD2 (5 bases). V lost 4 bases and J 6 bases, leaving 14 bases between the germline ends. Germline values: CDR1 SGHRS, CDR2 YFSETQ. The CDR3 is 14 residues long. The CDR3 sequence is CASSPEGRANEQFF. The CDR3 DNA sequence: TGCGCCAGCAGCCCCGAGGGAAGGGCCAATGAGCAGTTCTTC.

This clonotype was picked up many times. V gene TRBV24-1 combines with J gene TRBJ2-1; weak D call: TRBD1 (5 bases). V was pared by 5 bases and J by 9 bases, with 13 bases between. This CDR3 has 13 amino acids. The germline gives CDR1 KGHDR, CDR2 SFDVKD. The chain's CDR3 is CATSVAGNFEQFF. The CDR3 DNA reads as TGTGCCACCAGTGTGGCAGGGAATTTTGAGCAGTTCTTC.

This clonotype was counted only a few times. V gene TRBV7-2 combines with J gene TRBJ1-6; no definite D call. The CDR3 extends over 13 amino acids. From germline, CDR1 is SGHTA and CDR2 FQGNSA. V lost 1 base to trimming and J lost 13 bases, with 11 bases between them. In nucleotides, the CDR3 is TGTGCCAGCAGCTTAGGGGGTAGGTGGCCCCTCCACTTT. It specifies CASSLGGRWPLHF.

This clonotype was counted many times. This rearrangement joins TRBV27 to TRBJ1-1; perhaps TRBD1 as D (5 bases). The CDR3 is 15 amino acids. Trimming stripped 3 bases from V and 1 base from J, with 12 bases between. CDR1 and CDR2 from the germline V gene are MNHEY and SMNVEV (reference sequence). CDR3 DNA: TGTGCCAGCAGTTTTGGAGGGACGGCGAACACTGAAGCTTTCTTT. It translates to CASSFGGTANTEAFF.

The V call is TRBV23-1, the J call TRBJ1-6; a weak D match, TRBD1 (5 bases). TRBV23-1 is designated an ORF whose function remains uncertain. Trimming took 6 bases from V and 2 from J, leaving 17 bases between them. The CDR3 has 17 amino acids. The CDR3: CASSGKGRDAYNSPLHF. CDR3 nucleotide sequence: TGCGCCAGCAGCGGGAAGGGAAGGGACGCCTATAATTCACCCCTCCACTTT.

This chain connects TRBV4-3 to TRBJ2-7; D possibly corresponds to TRBD2 (7 bases). Trimming removed 1 base from V and 3 bases from J, with 13 bases in between. This CDR3 has 15 amino acids. Germline loops: CDR1 LGHNA, CDR2 YSLEER. CDR3 sequence reads: CASSQARGAYYEQYF. CDR3 nucleotide sequence: TGCGCCAGCAGCCAAGCCCGGGGGGCGTACTACGAGCAGTACTTC.

CDR3 bases: TGTGCCTGGAGTCCAGGGGGCGGTGAGCAGTTCTTC. Translation: CAWSPGGGEQFF. The rearrangement joins TRBV30 to TRBJ2-1; 8 bases line up with TRBD1. The junction had 3 bases not matched to a gene; V was cut back by 2 bases and J by 9 bases. The CDR3 runs to 12 residues. From germline, CDR1 is GTSNPN and CDR2 SVGIG (reference sequence). Using reference TRBV30 and TRBJ2-1 for the parts outside the CDR3, the full variable domain is SQTIHQWPATLVQPVGSPLSLECTVEGTSNPNLYWYRQAAGRGLQLLFYSVGIGQISSEVPQNLSASRPQDRQFILSSKKLLLSDSGFYLCAWSPGGGEQFFGPGTRLTVL.

The chain has TRBV29-1 and TRBJ2-5; 9 bases line up with TRBD1. With V trimmed by 1 base and J by 1 base, 13 bases remained unmatched. CDR1 is SQVTM, CDR2 ANQGSEA, per germline. This CDR3 spans 18 amino acids. The CDR3 DNA reads TGCAGCGTTGAAGGGGACAGGGTTGCCACGAGCCCCCAAGAGACCCAGTACTTC. It encodes CSVEGDRVATSPQETQYF.

This chain connects TRBV5-4 to TRBJ2-2; 7 bases are shared with TRBD2. The ends lost 5 bases at V and 1 base at J; junction bases unmatched: 5. This CDR3 spans 15 amino acids. The germline V gene has CDR1 SGHNT and CDR2 YYREEE (reference sequence). The CDR3 nucleotides read TGTGCCAGCAGTTCCGGGACTATGAACACCGGGGAGCTGTTTTTT. This codes for CASSSGTMNTGELFF.

This clonotype showed up just a few times. This chain uses TRBV4-3 with TRBJ2-3; 11 bases match TRBD2. This CDR3 contains 15 residues. V was pared by 2 bases and J by 6 bases, with 4 bases of the junction left unmatched. From germline, CDR1 is LGHNA and CDR2 YSLEER. Here the CDR3 DNA reads TGCGCCAGCAGCCAAACTAGCGGGGGACGGGATACGCAGTATTTT. Its protein is CASSQTSGGRDTQYF.

There are many counts of this clonotype. The rearrangement uses TRBV5-5 and TRBJ2-5, with TRBD2 matching over 8 bases. V gave up 6 bases and J gave up 5 bases; unmatched junction bases: 9. CDR3 size: 14 residues. Germline values: CDR1 SGHKS, CDR2 YYEKEE (reference sequence). The CDR3 loop is CASTLGGGLETQYF. DNA of the CDR3: TGTGCCAGCACCCTGGGCGGGGGGCTGGAGACCCAGTACTTC.

This clonotype was counted a few times. The rearrangement uses TRBV6-1 and TRBJ1-6; TRBD1 matches 9 bases. Losses at the gene ends were 1 base for V and 0 bases for J; bases not matched to a gene: 7. The germline V gene has CDR1 MNHNS and CDR2 SASEGT. This CDR3 is 19 amino acids long. The CDR3, as DNA: TGTGCCAGCAGTGAAGGACAGGGGGTCCGGAGCTCCTATAATTCACCCCTCCACTTT. Amino acid sequence: CASSEGQGVRSSYNSPLHF.

This clonotype was detected ten times or more. In nucleotides, the CDR3 is TGCGCCAGCAGCTTCCAGATGATGAACACTGAAGCTTTCTTT. This translates into CASSFQMMNTEAFF. The chain recombines TRBV5-1 with TRBJ1-1; no clear D. V lost 2 bases and J 0 bases, leaving 8 bases between the germline ends. Per germline, CDR1 SGHRS and CDR2 YFSETQ. The CDR3 length is 14 residues.

This rearrangement joins TRBV12-3 or TRBV12-4 to TRBJ2-5; D may be TRBD1 or TRBD2 (6 bases each). Trimming left V 5 bases short and J 3 bases short, with 16 bases between. This CDR3 has 15 residues. In DNA, the CDR3 is TGTGCCAGCAGTCTGCTCGGGGGCAGAGAAGAGACCCAGTACTTC. Translating gives CASSLLGGREETQYF.

Ten or more counts support this clonotype. The CDR3 DNA follows: TGTGCCATCAACAGGGAGCCAGAAGAGACCCAGTACTTC. Its translation: CAINREPEETQYF. V usage is TRBV10-3 and J usage is TRBJ2-5; D perhaps matches TRBD1 (6 bases). The CDR3 runs to 13 residues. The germline V gene encodes CDR1 ENHRY and CDR2 SYGVKD. V was clipped by 7 bases and J by 3 bases, with 12 bases between them.

This clonotype turned up a few times. The chain carries TRBV4-3 and TRBJ2-2; the match to TRBD2 covers 7 bases. The CDR3 sequence is 13 residues long. V trimming: 0 bases; J trimming: 16 bases; junction bases outside the gene matches: 8. The germline V gene has CDR1 LGHNA and CDR2 YSLEER. The CDR3 reads CASSQDRTGGPFF. DNA for the CDR3: TGCGCCAGCAGCCAAGATAGGACGGGGGGTCCGTTTTTT.